The 2 T cell receptor beta chains in this list originate from one sample, sequenced in a study of long-term antiretroviral therapy in people with HIV. The authors ran the immunoSEQ assay, v3.0, at survey level. TCRdb keeps only in-frame clones here, not all; method: immunoSEQ multiplex PCR. The data show tens of thousands of clones, approximately 80% seen once. The input for sequencing was unsorted PBMCs, taken 1.6 years after starting antiretroviral therapy. The receptor source for this set is a middle-aged man with HIV.

V gene TRBV4-2 combines with J gene TRBJ1-2, with no clear D. V was clipped by 0 bases and J by 7 bases, with 9 bases between them. The V gene's germline CDR1 is LGHNA and CDR2 YNFKEQ. The CDR3 is 13 residues long. The CDR3 loop is CASSQDGFSGYTF. CDR3 in DNA: TGTGCCAGCAGCCAAGATGGGTTTAGTGGCTACACCTTC.

The genes are TRBV5-1 and TRBJ1-1; TRBD1 agrees at 9 bases. Germline lookup yields CDR1 SGHRS and CDR2 YFSETQ. The CDR3 spans 15 residues. J gave up 4 bases and V 0 bases, and 4 bases lay outside the gene matches. The CDR3 loop is CASSLDRGLSTEAFF. In DNA form, the CDR3 reads TGCGCCAGCAGCTTGGACAGGGGGCTAAGCACTGAAGCTTTCTTT.